This TCR beta chain derives from a study of T cell repertoires in cytomegalovirus infection. TCRdb reanalysed the reads using MiXCR and keeps one entry per CDR3 protein. Among about 900,000 distinct CDR3 sequences listed, 30% to 40% were seen once. The germline V gene encodes CDR1 SQVTM and CDR2 ANQGSEA. The CDR3 contains 12 residues. J gave up 6 bases and V 4 bases, and 5 bases lay outside the gene matches. About this clonotype: Its antigen is unidentified.

Whole-study results and caveats: There were HLA-C-restricted CMV-specific TCR beta clonotypes dominating the ex vivo response. Cumulated frequencies of public TCR beta families served to identify carriers of CMV plus the relevant HLA.

The TCR originated in a human donor in good health (CMV status not recorded). Some clones in this sample may be carry-over from other donors' samples. The starting material was cultured CD8+ T cells from PBMCs, obtained from culture after CMV antigen stimulation. The chain has TRBV29-1 and TRBJ1-2; TRBD1 agrees at 7 bases. The CDR3: CSVGQGVHGYTF. The CDR3 DNA sequence: TGCAGCGTTGGTCAGGGGGTTCATGGCTACACCTTC.